The entry below gives a single TCR beta chain sequence along with its context. Its antigen is undetermined. Terminally differentiated effector memory CD45RA+ cells were excluded by CCR7 positive selection of CD45RO-negative cells. Measured with immunoSEQ multiplex PCR; TCRdb has only the in-frame clones, and not every one. Among around 1,900,000 clones listed, 93% were seen once. This entry is derived from a study of shared clonotypes between healthy human individuals. Looking at the study overall: Donor ages ranged 18 to 49 years: a couple of women, three men. Overall study results and limits: Four donors had about 5% of their naive CD4 clonotypes in common. Genetic and exposure-history diversity was limited by the small donor number.

The V gene's germline CDR1 is SGDLS and CDR2 YYNGEE. With V trimmed by 3 bases and J by 4 bases, 6 bases remained unmatched. This CDR3 contains 15 residues. This chain joins TRBV9 and TRBJ2-2; 7 nucleotides match TRBD1. Sequenced: naive CD8+ T cells from PBMCs. The receptor comes from a man aged 18 to 29 in good health. Some clones in this sample may be carry-over from other donors' samples. The CDR3 protein is CASSATGALTGELFF. CDR3 in DNA: TGTGCCAGCAGCGCAACAGGGGCCCTCACCGGGGAGCTGTTTTTT.